Listed below are T cell receptor beta chains from one sample, sequenced in a study of cytomegalovirus exposure and HLA in healthy donors. Profiled with immunoSEQ multiplex PCR; TCRdb holds only in-frame clones, not every one. The sample gives tens of thousands of clones, 76% of which show up once; approximately 1.5% is in the top ten. The sample consisted of PBMCs. The receptors stem from a male donor in good health and CMV-seronegative. Both conserved end residues are part of each CDR3. Each record gives: V gene, D gene, clone size, J gene, CDR3 protein, CDR3 DNA. D genes are given only for firm matches. Not every row has a clone size; where given, it reads once, few, many or a size class.

>TRBV19|.|.|TRBJ1-1
CASTGISEAFF
TGTGCCAGTACAGGGATCTCTGAAGCTTTCTTT
>TRBV10-3|.|.|TRBJ1-2
CAIWIGRNGYTF
TGTGCCATTTGGATCGGGAGGAATGGCTACACCTTC
>TRBV30|.|once|TRBJ2-5
CAWSWGGAVETQYF
TGTGCCTGGAGTTGGGGGGGGGCCGTAGAGACCCAGTACTTC
>TRBV7-9|TRBD1|.|TRBJ1-4
CASSPGQGEGEKLFF
TGTGCCAGCAGCCCCGGACAGGGGGAAGGGGAAAAACTGTTTTTT
>TRBV28|TRBD1|.|TRBJ2-7
CASSSTGKQYF
TGTGCCAGCAGTTCGACAGGGAAGCAGTACTTC
>TRBV7-2|.|.|TRBJ1-2
CASSLGTSLYGYTF
TGTGCCAGCAGCTTAGGGACATCTCTTTATGGCTACACCTTC
>TRBV11-2|TRBD1|.|TRBJ1-5
CASSFGTGNQPQHF
TGTGCCAGCAGCTTTGGGACAGGGAATCAGCCCCAGCATTTT
>TRBV29-1|.|.|TRBJ2-1
CSFSAESYNEQFF
TGCAGCTTTAGCGCTGAATCCTACAATGAGCAGTTCTTC
>TRBV10-1|TRBD1|.|TRBJ2-3
CASSESPGQGTDTQYF
TGCGCCAGCAGTGAATCCCCGGGACAGGGCACAGATACGCAGTATTTT
>TRBV18|.|few|TRBJ2-1
CASSPADEQFF
TGTGCCAGCTCACCAGCGGATGAGCAGTTCTTC
>TRBV4-2|.|.|TRBJ1-2
CASSQQTQGGYGYTF
TGTGCCAGCAGCCAACAGACTCAGGGCGGCTATGGCTACACCTTC
>TRBV5-1|TRBD2|.|TRBJ2-6
CASSHRLAGSSGANVLTF
TGCGCCAGCAGCCACAGACTAGCGGGCAGCTCTGGGGCCAACGTCCTGACTTTC
>TRBV18|TRBD2|.|TRBJ2-7
CASSPVVLAGAKSSYEQYF
TGTGCCAGCTCACCGGTGGTACTAGCGGGGGCTAAGAGCTCCTACGAGCAGTACTTC
>TRBV28|TRBD1|.|TRBJ2-7
CASSPGTETYEQYF
TGTGCCAGCAGCCCCGGGACAGAGACCTACGAGCAGTACTTC
>TRBV10-3|TRBD1|.|TRBJ1-1
CAIIRDRDTEAFF
TGTGCCATCATCCGGGACAGGGACACTGAAGCTTTCTTT
>TRBV15|.|.|TRBJ2-3
CATTPVRGPDTQYF
TGTGCCACCACTCCGGTTAGGGGCCCAGATACGCAGTATTTT
>TRBV15|.|.|TRBJ2-7
CATSTGLEGYEQYF
TGTGCCACCAGCACGGGACTCGAGGGCTACGAGCAGTACTTC
>TRBV10-2|TRBD1|.|TRBJ1-6
CASSARTGDSPLHF
TGCGCCAGCAGTGCTCGGACAGGGGATTCACCCCTCCACTTT
>TRBV5-1|TRBD1|.|TRBJ2-2
CASSAGTGDTGELFF
TGCGCCAGCAGCGCCGGGACAGGGGACACCGGGGAGCTGTTTTTT
>TRBV18|.|.|TRBJ1-2
CASSPTGSSAYGYTF
TGTGCCAGCTCACCTACAGGGAGTTCGGCCTATGGCTACACCTTC
>TRBV5-6|TRBD2|.|TRBJ2-1
CASSLPRSWKRERGNEQFF
TGTGCCAGCAGCTTACCGAGGTCCTGGAAGCGGGAGAGGGGCAATGAGCAGTTCTTC
>TRBV4-3|TRBD1|.|TRBJ1-1
CASRGQMNTEAFF
TGCGCCAGCCGGGGACAGATGAACACTGAAGCTTTCTTT
>TRBV11-2|.|.|TRBJ1-1
CAGSLVRDTEAFF
TGTGCCGGCAGCTTAGTCAGGGACACTGAAGCTTTCTTT
>TRBV5-4|.|.|TRBJ1-1
CASSLAGINTEAFF
TGTGCCAGCAGCTTGGCGGGGATCAACACTGAAGCTTTCTTT
>TRBV6-4|TRBD1|.|TRBJ2-1
CASSEGTGGNEQFF
TGTGCCAGTTCAGAGGGGACAGGGGGCAATGAGCAGTTCTTC
>TRBV6-1|.|.|TRBJ1-4
CASSGGTRNEKLFF
TGTGCCAGCAGTGGCGGGACCAGGAATGAAAAACTGTTTTTT
>TRBV19|.|.|TRBJ2-2
CASSIVRASGTGELFF
TGTGCCAGTAGTATAGTGAGGGCTTCGGGCACCGGGGAGCTGTTTTTT
>TRBV11-2|.|few|TRBJ1-1
CAERAGAEAFF
TGTGCAGAGAGGGCAGGGGCCGAAGCTTTCTTT
>TRBV7-9|.|few|TRBJ2-5
CASSPTWTDKYQETQYF
TGTGCCAGCAGCCCCACCTGGACAGACAAGTACCAAGAGACCCAGTACTTC
>TRBV4-3|.|.|TRBJ1-6
CASSQEVRGSSYNSPLHF
TGCGCCAGCAGCCAAGAAGTAAGGGGTAGCTCCTATAATTCACCCCTCCACTTT
>TRBV5-6|TRBD1|.|TRBJ1-4
CASSLADRGTNEKLFF
TGTGCCAGCAGCTTGGCGGACAGGGGAACTAATGAAAAACTGTTTTTT
>TRBV5-1|.|medium-sized|TRBJ1-5
CASSPGDNQPQHF
TGCGCCAGCAGCCCGGGAGACAATCAGCCCCAGCATTTT
>TRBV30|.|.|TRBJ2-7
CAWSHTGRGSYEQYF
TGTGCCTGGAGTCATACAGGCCGTGGATCCTACGAGCAGTACTTC
>TRBV7-2|.|few|TRBJ1-2
CASSPQTESNGYTF
TGTGCCAGCAGCCCCCAGACAGAGAGTAATGGCTACACCTTC
>TRBV7-2|TRBD2|.|TRBJ2-7
CASSTIPGLAESYEQYF
TGTGCCAGCAGCACAATTCCGGGACTAGCGGAATCCTACGAGCAGTACTTC
>TRBV4-3|TRBD1|.|TRBJ1-6
CASSPRGGDYNSPLHF
TGCGCCAGCAGCCCGAGAGGGGGCGACTATAATTCACCCCTCCACTTT
>TRBV15|TRBD1|.|TRBJ2-7
CATSSKQGATYEQYF
TGTGCCACCAGCAGTAAACAGGGGGCGACCTACGAGCAGTACTTC
>TRBV4-2|.|.|TRBJ1-2
CASSARMGQGHGYTF
TGTGCCAGCAGCGCTCGCATGGGGCAGGGCCATGGCTACACCTTC
>TRBV11-2|.|.|TRBJ1-2
CASSYDRNYGYTF
TGTGCCAGCAGCTATGACAGGAACTATGGCTACACCTTC
>TRBV7-2|TRBD1|.|TRBJ2-5
CASSLGQGAGETQYF
TGTGCCAGCAGCTTAGGACAGGGGGCGGGAGAGACCCAGTACTTC
>TRBV7-2|.|once|TRBJ2-7
CASSLRNRGSHEQYF
TGTGCCAGCAGCTTACGAAATAGGGGTTCCCACGAGCAGTACTTC
>TRBV9|TRBD1|few|TRBJ2-7
CASSVRQGAYEQYF
TGTGCCAGCAGCGTCAGACAGGGTGCCTACGAGCAGTACTTC
>TRBV7-2|TRBD1|.|TRBJ1-5
CASSSTNRGGQPQHF
TGTGCCAGCAGCTCTACTAACAGGGGTGGACAGCCCCAGCATTTT
>TRBV7-3|TRBD1|once|TRBJ1-1
CASSFRGPDTEAFF
TGTGCCAGCAGCTTCAGGGGGCCTGACACTGAAGCTTTCTTT
>TRBV28|.|.|TRBJ2-3
CASSFTGGSSTDTQYF
TGTGCCAGCAGTTTCACAGGCGGCTCTAGCACAGATACGCAGTATTTT